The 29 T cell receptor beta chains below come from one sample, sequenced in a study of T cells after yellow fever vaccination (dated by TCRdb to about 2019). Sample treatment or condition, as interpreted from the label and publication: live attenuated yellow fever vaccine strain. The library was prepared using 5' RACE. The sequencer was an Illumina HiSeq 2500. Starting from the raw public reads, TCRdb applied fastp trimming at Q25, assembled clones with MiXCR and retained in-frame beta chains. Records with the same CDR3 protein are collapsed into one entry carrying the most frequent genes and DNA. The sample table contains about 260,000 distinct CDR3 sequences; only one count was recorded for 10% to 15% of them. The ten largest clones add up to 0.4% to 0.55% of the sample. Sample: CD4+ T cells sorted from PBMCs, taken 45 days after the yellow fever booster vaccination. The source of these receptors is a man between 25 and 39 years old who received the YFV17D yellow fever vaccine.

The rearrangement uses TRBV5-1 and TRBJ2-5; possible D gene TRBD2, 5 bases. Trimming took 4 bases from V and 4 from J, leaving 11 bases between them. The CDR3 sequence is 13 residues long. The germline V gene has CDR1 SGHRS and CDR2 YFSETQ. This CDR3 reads CASSPIRGETQYF. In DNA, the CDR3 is TGCGCCAGCAGCCCAATACGGGGAGAGACCCAGTACTTC.

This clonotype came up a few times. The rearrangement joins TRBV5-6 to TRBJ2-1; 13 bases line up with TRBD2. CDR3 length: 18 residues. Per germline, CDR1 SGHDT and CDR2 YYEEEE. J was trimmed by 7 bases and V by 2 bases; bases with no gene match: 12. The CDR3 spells CASSFRGSGLAGVNEQFF. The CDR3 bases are TGTGCCAGCAGCTTTCGGGGCTCCGGACTAGCGGGAGTTAATGAGCAGTTCTTC.

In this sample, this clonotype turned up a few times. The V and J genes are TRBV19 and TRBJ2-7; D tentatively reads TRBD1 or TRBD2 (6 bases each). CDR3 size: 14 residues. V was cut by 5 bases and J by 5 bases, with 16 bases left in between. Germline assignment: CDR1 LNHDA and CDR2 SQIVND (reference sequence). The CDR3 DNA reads TGTGCCAGTAGTTCCGCGGGACACCGTGACGAGCAGTACTTC. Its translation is CASSSAGHRDEQYF. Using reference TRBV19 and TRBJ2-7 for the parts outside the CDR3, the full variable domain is DGGITQSPKYLFRKEGQNVTLSCEQNLNHDAMYWYRQDPGQGLRLIYYSQIVNDFQKGDIAEGYSVSREKKESFPLTVTSAQKNPTAFYLCASSSAGHRDEQYFGPGTRLTVT.

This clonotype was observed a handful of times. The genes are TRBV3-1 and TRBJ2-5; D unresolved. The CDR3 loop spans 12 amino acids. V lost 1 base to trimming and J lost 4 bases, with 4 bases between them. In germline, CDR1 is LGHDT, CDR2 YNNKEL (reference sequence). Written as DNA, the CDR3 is TGTGCCAGCAGCCAAGTGGTAGAGACCCAGTACTTC. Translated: CASSQVVETQYF.

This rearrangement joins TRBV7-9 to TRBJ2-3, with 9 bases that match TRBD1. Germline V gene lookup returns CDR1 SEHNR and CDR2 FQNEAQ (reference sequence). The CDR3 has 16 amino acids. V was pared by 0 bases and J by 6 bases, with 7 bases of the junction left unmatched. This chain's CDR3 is CASSLALGQGRDTQYF. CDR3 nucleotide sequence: TGTGCCAGCAGCTTAGCCCTGGGACAGGGCCGGGATACGCAGTATTTT.

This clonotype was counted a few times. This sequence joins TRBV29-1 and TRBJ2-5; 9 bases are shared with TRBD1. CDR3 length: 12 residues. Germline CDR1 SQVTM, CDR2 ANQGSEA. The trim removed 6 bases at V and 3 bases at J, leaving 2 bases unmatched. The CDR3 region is CSVGQGKETQYF. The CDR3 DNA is TGCAGCGTGGGACAGGGAAAAGAGACCCAGTACTTC.

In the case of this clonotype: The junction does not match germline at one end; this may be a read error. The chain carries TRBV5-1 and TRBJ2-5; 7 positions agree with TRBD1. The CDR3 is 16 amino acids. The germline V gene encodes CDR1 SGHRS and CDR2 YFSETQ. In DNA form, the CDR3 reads TGCGCCAACAGCTTAATACGATTTGACAGGGTTGAGACCCAGTACTTC. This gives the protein CANSLIRFDRVETQYF.

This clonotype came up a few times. The CDR3 sequence is CASSKNREVRGDTQYF. CDR3 DNA: TGCGCCAGCAGTAAAAACAGGGAAGTGCGTGGAGATACGCAGTATTTT. The chain uses TRBV5-1 and TRBJ2-3; D perhaps matches TRBD1 (6 bases). There are 16 residues in the CDR3. Germline V lookup: CDR1 SGHRS, CDR2 YFSETQ. The germline V and J ends were trimmed by 5 bases and 5 bases, with 21 bases remaining between them.

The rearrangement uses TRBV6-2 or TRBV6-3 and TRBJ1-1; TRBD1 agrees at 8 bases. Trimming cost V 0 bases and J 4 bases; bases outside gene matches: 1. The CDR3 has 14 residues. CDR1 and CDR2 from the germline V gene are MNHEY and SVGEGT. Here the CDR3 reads CASSYSTGVTEAFF. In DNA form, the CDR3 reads TGTGCCAGCAGTTACTCGACAGGGGTCACTGAAGCTTTCTTT.

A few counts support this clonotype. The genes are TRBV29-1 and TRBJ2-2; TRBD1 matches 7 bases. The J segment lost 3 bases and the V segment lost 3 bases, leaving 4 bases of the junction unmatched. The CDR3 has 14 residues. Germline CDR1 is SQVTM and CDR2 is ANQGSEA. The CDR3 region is CSVETDRDTGELFF. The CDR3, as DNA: TGCAGCGTTGAGACTGACAGGGACACCGGGGAGCTGTTTTTT.

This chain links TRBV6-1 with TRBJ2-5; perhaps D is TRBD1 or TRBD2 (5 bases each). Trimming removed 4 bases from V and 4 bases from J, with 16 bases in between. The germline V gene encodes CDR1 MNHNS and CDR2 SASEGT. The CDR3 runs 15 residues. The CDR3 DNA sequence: TGTGCCAGCAGTGCGGGTGGGACGGTTCCAGAGACCCAGTACTTC. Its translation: CASSAGGTVPETQYF.

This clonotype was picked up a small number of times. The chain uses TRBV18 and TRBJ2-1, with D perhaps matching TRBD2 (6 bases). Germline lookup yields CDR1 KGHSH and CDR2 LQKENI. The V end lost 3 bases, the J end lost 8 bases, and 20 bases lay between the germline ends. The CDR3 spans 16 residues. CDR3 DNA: TGTGCCAGCTCACCGGTAGGCGTGCAGGGAGGAGATGAGCAGTTCTTC. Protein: CASSPVGVQGGDEQFF.

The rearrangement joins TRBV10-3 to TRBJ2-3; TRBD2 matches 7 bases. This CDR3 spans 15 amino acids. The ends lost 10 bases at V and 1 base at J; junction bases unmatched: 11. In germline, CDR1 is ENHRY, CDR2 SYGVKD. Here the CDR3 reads CATSQLATGTDTQYF. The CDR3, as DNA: TGTGCCACTTCCCAACTAGCGACGGGCACAGATACGCAGTATTTT.

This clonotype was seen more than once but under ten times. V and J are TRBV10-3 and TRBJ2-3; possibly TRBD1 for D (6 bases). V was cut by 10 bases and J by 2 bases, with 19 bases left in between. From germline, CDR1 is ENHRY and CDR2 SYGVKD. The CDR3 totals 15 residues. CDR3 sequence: CATQDSERYTDTQYF. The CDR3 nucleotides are TGTGCCACACAGGACAGCGAGAGATACACAGATACGCAGTATTTT.

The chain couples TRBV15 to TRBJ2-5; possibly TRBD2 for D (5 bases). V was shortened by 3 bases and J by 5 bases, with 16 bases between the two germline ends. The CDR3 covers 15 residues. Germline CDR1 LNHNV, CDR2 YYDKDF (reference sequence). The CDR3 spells CATSSLGLRVETQYF. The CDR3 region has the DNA TGTGCCACCAGCAGCTTAGGACTCCGGGTCGAGACCCAGTACTTC.

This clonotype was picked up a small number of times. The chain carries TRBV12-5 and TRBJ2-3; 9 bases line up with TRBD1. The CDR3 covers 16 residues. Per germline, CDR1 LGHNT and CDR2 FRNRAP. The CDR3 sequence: CAFVSRTGESTDTQYF. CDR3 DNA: TGTGCCTTCGTGAGCCGGACAGGGGAGAGCACAGATACGCAGTATTTT.

CDR3: CASSQGAGTSGTYEQYF. The CDR3 region has the DNA TGCGCCAGCAGCCAAGGGGCGGGGACTAGCGGAACTTACGAGCAGTACTTC. The rearrangement uses TRBV4-3 and TRBJ2-7, with 11 bases fitting TRBD2. Germline-derived CDR1 and CDR2 are LGHNA and YSLEER. Unmatched junction bases numbered 9, after V lost 1 base and J lost 4 bases. The CDR3 length is 17 residues.

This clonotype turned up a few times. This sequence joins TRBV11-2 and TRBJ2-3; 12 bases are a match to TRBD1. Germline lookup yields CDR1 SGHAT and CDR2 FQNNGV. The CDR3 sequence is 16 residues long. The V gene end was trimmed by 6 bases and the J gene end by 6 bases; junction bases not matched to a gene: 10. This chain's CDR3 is CASSSWDRGQGDTQYF. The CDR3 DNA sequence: TGTGCCAGCAGTTCTTGGGACAGGGGGCAGGGGGATACGCAGTATTTT.

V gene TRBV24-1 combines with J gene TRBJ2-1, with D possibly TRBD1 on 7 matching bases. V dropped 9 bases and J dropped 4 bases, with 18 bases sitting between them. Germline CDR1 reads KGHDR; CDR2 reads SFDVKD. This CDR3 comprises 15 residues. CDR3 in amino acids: CATAGKGAYYNEQFF. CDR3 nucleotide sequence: TGTGCCACCGCGGGGAAGGGGGCGTATTACAATGAGCAGTTCTTC.

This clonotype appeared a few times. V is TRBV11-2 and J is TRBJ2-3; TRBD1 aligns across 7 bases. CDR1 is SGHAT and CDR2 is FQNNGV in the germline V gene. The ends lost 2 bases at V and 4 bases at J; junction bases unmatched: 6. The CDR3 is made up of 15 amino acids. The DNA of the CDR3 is TGTGCCAGCAGCTTAACAGGGGTTCTCGCAGATACGCAGTATTTT. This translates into CASSLTGVLADTQYF.

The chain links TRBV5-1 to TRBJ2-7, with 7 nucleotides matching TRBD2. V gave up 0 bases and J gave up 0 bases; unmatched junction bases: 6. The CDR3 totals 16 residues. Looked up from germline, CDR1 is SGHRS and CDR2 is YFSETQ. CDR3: CASSLAGRGSSYEQYF. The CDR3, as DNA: TGCGCCAGCAGCTTGGCCGGGCGGGGGAGCTCCTACGAGCAGTACTTC.

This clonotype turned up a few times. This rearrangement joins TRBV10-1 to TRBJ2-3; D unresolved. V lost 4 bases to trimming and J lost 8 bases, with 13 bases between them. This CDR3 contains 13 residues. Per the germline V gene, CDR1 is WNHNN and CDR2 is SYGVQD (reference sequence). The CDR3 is CASSADLGSTQYF. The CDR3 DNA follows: TGCGCCAGCAGTGCAGACTTAGGAAGTACGCAGTATTTT.

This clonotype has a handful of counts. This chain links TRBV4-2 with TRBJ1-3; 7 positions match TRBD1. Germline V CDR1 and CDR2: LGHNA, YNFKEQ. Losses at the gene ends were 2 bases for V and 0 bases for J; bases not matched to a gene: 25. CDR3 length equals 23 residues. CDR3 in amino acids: CASSQLTEAGDRASLSSGNTIYF. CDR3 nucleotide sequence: TGTGCCAGCAGCCAACTAACCGAAGCCGGGGACAGAGCTAGCCTAAGCTCTGGAAACACCATATATTTT.

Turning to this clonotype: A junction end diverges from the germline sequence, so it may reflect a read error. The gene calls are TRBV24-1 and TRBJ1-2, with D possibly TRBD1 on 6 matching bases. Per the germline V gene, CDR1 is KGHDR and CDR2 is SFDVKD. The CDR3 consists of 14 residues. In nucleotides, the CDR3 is TGTGCCAGCAGTCGGAGGGACCGAGGGGGTGGCTACACCTTC. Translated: CASSRRDRGGGYTF.

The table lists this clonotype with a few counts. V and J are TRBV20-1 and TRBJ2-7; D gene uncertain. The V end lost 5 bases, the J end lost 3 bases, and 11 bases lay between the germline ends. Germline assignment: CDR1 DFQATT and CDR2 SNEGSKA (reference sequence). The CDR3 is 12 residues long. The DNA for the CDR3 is TGCAGTGCTCGCCTGCATGGCTACGAGCAGTACTTC. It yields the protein CSARLHGYEQYF.

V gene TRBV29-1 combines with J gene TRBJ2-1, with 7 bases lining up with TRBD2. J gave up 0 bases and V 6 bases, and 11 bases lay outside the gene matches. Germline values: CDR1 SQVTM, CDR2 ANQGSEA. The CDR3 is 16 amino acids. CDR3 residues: CSVRGGEASSYNEQFF. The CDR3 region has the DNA TGCAGCGTCCGGGGAGGGGAGGCGAGCTCCTACAATGAGCAGTTCTTC.

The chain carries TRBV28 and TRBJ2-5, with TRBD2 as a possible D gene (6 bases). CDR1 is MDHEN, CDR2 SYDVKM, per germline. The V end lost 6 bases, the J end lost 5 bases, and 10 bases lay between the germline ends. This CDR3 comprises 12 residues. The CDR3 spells CASRLGGETQYF. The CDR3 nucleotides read TGTGCCAGCAGACTGGGAGGCGAGACCCAGTACTTC.

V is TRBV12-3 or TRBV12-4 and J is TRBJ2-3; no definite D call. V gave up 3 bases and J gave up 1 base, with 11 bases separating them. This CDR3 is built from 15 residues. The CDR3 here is CASSLRRVGTDTQYF. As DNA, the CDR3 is TGTGCCAGCAGTTTGCGACGGGTTGGCACAGATACGCAGTATTTT.

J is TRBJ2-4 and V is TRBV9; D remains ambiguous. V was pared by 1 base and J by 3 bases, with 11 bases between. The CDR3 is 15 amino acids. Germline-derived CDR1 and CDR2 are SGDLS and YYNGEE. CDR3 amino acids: CASSVSGFSKNIQYF. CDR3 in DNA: TGTGCCAGCAGCGTATCAGGATTCAGCAAAAACATTCAGTACTTC. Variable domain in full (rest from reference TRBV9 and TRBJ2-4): DSGVTQTPKHLITATGQRVTLRCSPRSGDLSVYWYQQSLDQGLQFLIQYYNGEERAKGNILERFSAQQFPDLHSELNLSSLELGDSALYFCASSVSGFSKNIQYFGAGTRLSVL.